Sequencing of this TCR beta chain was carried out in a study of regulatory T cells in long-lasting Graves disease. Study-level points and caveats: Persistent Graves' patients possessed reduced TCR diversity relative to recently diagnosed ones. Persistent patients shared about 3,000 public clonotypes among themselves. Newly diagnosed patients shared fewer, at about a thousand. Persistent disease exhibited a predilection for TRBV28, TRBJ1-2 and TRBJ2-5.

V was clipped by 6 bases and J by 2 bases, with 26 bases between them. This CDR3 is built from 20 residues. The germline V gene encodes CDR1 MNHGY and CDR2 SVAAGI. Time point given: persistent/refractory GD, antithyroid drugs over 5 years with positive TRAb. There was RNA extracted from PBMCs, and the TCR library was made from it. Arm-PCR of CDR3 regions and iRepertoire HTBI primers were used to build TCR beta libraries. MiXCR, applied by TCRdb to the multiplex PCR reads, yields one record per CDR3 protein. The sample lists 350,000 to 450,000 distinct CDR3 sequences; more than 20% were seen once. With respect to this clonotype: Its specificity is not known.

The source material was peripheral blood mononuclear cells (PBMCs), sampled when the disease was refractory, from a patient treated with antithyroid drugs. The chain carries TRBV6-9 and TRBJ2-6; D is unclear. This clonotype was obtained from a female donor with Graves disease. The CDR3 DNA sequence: TGTGCCAGCAGGTATCGGCCCGGACCGTCGCCTTTCGCTGGGGCCAACGTCCTGACTTTC. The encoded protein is CASRYRPGPSPFAGANVLTF.